Below, one TCR beta chain is given with its context. This specimen comes from a study of radiotherapy plus CTLA-4 blockade in lung cancer. The germline CDR1 and CDR2 sequences are SGHNT and YYREEE (reference sequence). CDR3 length: 13 amino acids. Trimming took 2 bases from V and 5 from J, leaving 11 bases between them. Here immunoSEQ multiplex PCR was the method, and the copy in TCRdb shows in-frame clones only, minus some. The data contain some 30,000 clones, 79% of them singletons. The chain links TRBV5-4 to TRBJ2-7, with D tentatively TRBD2 (5 bases). The origin of this receptor is a human donor with non-small cell lung cancer that progressed on radiotherapy plus ipilimumab. This material consisted of peripheral blood, taken from a patient treated with radiotherapy plus ipilimumab. The CDR3 here is CASSFNGKNEQYF. The CDR3 coding sequence is TGTGCCAGCAGCTTTAACGGGAAGAACGAGCAGTACTTC.